Shown below are 13 T cell receptor beta chains from a single sample sequenced in a study of early stage breast cancer tumors. The method was immunoSEQ multiplex PCR; TCRdb's version includes in-frame clones alone and lacks a portion of them. Here the sample spans tens of thousands of clones, about 89% being singletons. The sample consisted of blood. The source of these receptors is a person aged 65-85 years with breast cancer.

The rearrangement links TRBV6-5 to TRBJ1-4, with 9 bases matching TRBD1. In germline, CDR1 is MNHEY, CDR2 SVGAGI. Losses at the gene ends were 2 bases for V and 7 bases for J; bases not matched to a gene: 2. There are 14 residues in the CDR3. The CDR3 DNA reads as TGTGCCAGCAGTTACCAGGGACAGGGTGAAAAACTGTTTTTT. Its translation is CASSYQGQGEKLFF.

V is TRBV27 and J is TRBJ1-1, with a possible D match to TRBD1 (6 bases). Germline V lookup: CDR1 MNHEY, CDR2 SMNVEV (reference sequence). This CDR3 comprises 15 residues. The ends were cut back, 3 bases at V and 4 bases at J, with 15 bases in the middle. The CDR3 DNA reads TGTGCCAGCAGTTTCGACGGAAGGGGGTTCACTGAAGCTTTCTTT. This translates into CASSFDGRGFTEAFF.

CDR3 loop: CASSANRQAFF. CDR3 nucleotides: TGTGCCAGCAGCGCGAACCGCCAAGCTTTCTTT. The rearrangement uses TRBV5-5 and TRBJ1-1, with D uncertain. Germline V gene sequence: CDR1 SGHKS, CDR2 YYEKEE (reference sequence). V was shortened by 4 bases and J by 9 bases, with 10 bases between the two germline ends. This CDR3 comprises 11 residues.

CDR3 in DNA: TGTGCCAGCAGCCCTAGGCTAGCGAGCTACAATGAGCAGTTCTTC. It yields the protein CASSPRLASYNEQFF. The chain links TRBV9 to TRBJ2-1; D possibly corresponds to TRBD2 (6 bases). The CDR3 contains 15 residues. Germline-derived CDR1 and CDR2 are SGDLS and YYNGEE. Trimming left V 4 bases short and J 3 bases short, with 14 bases between.

Only a few counts were recorded for this clone. CDR3 coding DNA: TGTGCCAGCACGAACTTAGGGGTTTCACCCCTCCACTTT. This gives the protein CASTNLGVSPLHF. This chain connects TRBV6-5 to TRBJ1-6; D is possibly TRBD1 (5 bases). The germline V and J ends were trimmed by 7 bases and 9 bases, with 13 bases remaining between them. The germline V gene encodes CDR1 MNHEY and CDR2 SVGAGI. The CDR3 runs to 13 residues.

J is TRBJ2-7 and V is TRBV9; 10 bases are shared with TRBD2. Germline V CDR1 and CDR2: SGDLS, YYNGEE. V gave up 3 bases and J gave up 1 base; unmatched junction bases: 4. The CDR3 loop spans 15 amino acids. CDR3 in DNA: TGTGCCAGCAGCGAGGGGACTAGCGTTTCCTACGAGCAGTACTTC. This sequence encodes CASSEGTSVSYEQYF.

The chain carries TRBV19 and TRBJ2-1; the D gene is possibly TRBD2 (5 bases). CDR1 and CDR2 from the germline V gene are LNHDA and SQIVND (reference sequence). V shed 6 bases and J shed 6 bases, with 18 bases lying between them. The CDR3 totals 15 residues. The CDR3 DNA follows: TGTGCCAGTAGCATCCTATCGGGGAGTAGCAATGAGCAGTTCTTC. Protein: CASSILSGSSNEQFF. Drawing the rest from reference TRBV19 and TRBJ2-1, the complete variable domain is DGGITQSPKYLFRKEGQNVTLSCEQNLNHDAMYWYRQDPGQGLRLIYYSQIVNDFQKGDIAEGYSVSREKKESFPLTVTSAQKNPTAFYLCASSILSGSSNEQFFGPGTRLTVL.

The genes are TRBV27 and TRBJ1-1; D is uncertain. The ends were cut back, 0 bases at V and 0 bases at J, with 14 bases in the middle. CDR1 is MNHEY, CDR2 SMNVEV, per germline (reference sequence). The CDR3 is 17 residues long. The CDR3 DNA follows: TGTGCCAGCAGTTTATCGGCGGGTACTCTGATGAACACTGAAGCTTTCTTT. Translated, it gives CASSLSAGTLMNTEAFF.

This chain joins TRBV15 and TRBJ2-5, with 8 bases that match TRBD1. This CDR3 spans 15 amino acids. J was trimmed by 2 bases and V by 5 bases; bases with no gene match: 7. CDR1 and CDR2 from the germline V gene are LNHNV and YYDKDF (reference sequence). CDR3 loop: CATSPYRTGQETQYF. The CDR3 DNA follows: TGTGCCACCAGCCCCTACCGGACAGGGCAAGAGACCCAGTACTTC.

This clone has only a few counts. This chain uses TRBV6-1 with TRBJ2-6; 8 bases align to TRBD2. V shed 2 bases and J 6 bases; nucleotides not matched to a gene: 3. The germline gives CDR1 MNHNS, CDR2 SASEGT. The CDR3 is 15 residues long. The CDR3 DNA follows: TGTGCCAGCAGTGAAACGGGGGGGCAGGCCAACGTCCTGACTTTC. Amino acid sequence: CASSETGGQANVLTF.

The chain's CDR3 is CASSFLLAGPYNEQFF. The CDR3 coding sequence is TGTGCCAGCAGCTTCCTCCTAGCGGGACCCTACAATGAGCAGTTCTTC. This chain links TRBV7-9 with TRBJ2-1; the match to TRBD2 covers 9 bases. Germline CDR1 SEHNR, CDR2 FQNEAQ (reference sequence). There are 16 residues in the CDR3. V shed 3 bases and J 2 bases; nucleotides not matched to a gene: 5.

This clone was recorded only once. The chain joins TRBV5-1 to TRBJ2-7; D is possibly TRBD2 (6 bases). The CDR3 totals 12 residues. The V end lost 4 bases, the J end lost 7 bases, and 12 bases lay between the germline ends. Germline V gene lookup returns CDR1 SGHRS and CDR2 YFSETQ. The CDR3 nucleotides are TGCGCCAGCAGCGGGTCAGGGAGGGAGCAGTACTTC. Amino acid sequence: CASSGSGREQYF.

CDR3 in amino acids: CASSKRVIGETQYF. CDR3 nucleotides: TGTGCCAGCAGCAAACGGGTGATCGGAGAGACCCAGTACTTC. The chain recombines TRBV7-8 with TRBJ2-5, with D hard to call. This CDR3 has 14 amino acids. Trimming cost V 5 bases and J 4 bases, with 14 bases left between them. Germline CDR1 SGHVS, CDR2 FQNEAQ.